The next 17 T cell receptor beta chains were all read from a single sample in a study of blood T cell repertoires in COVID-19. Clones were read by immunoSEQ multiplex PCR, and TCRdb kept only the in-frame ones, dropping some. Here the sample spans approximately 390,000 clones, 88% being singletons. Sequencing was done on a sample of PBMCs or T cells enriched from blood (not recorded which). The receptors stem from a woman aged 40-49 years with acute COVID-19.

The CDR3 region is CASSWQGATNEKLFF. In nucleotides, the CDR3 is TGTGCCAGCAGTTGGCAGGGGGCTACTAATGAAAAACTGTTTTTT. The genes are TRBV6-6 and TRBJ1-4, with 8 bases lining up with TRBD1. Germline V gene sequence: CDR1 MNHNY, CDR2 SVGAGI (reference sequence). The V segment lost 4 bases and the J segment 2 bases; nucleotides outside the gene matches: 3. The CDR3 runs to 15 residues.

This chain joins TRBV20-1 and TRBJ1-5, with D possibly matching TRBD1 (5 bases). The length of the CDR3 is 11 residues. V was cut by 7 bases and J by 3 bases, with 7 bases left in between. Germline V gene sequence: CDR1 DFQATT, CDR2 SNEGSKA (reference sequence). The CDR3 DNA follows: TGCAGTGTGGGGCACAATCAGCCCCAGCATTTT. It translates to CSVGHNQPQHF.

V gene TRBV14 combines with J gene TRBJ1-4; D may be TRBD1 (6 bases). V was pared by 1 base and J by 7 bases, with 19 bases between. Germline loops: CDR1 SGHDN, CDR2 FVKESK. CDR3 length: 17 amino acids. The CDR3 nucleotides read TGTGCCAGCAGCCAAGTTCCGATCGGGGGGCCAGGTGAAAAACTGTTTTTT. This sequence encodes CASSQVPIGGPGEKLFF.

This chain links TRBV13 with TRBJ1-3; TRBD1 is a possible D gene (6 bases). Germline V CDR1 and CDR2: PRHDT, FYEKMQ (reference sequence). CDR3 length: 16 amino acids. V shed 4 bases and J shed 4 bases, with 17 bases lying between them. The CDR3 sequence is CASSSPLGGSGNTIYF. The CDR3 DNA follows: TGTGCCAGCAGCTCTCCCCTTGGGGGCTCGGGAAACACCATATATTTT.

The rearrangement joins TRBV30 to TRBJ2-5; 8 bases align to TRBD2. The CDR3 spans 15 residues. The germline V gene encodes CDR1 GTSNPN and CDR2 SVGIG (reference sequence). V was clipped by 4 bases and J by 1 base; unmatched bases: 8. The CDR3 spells CAWMGRGDVQETQYF. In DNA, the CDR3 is TGTGCCTGGATGGGGCGGGGGGACGTCCAAGAGACCCAGTACTTC.

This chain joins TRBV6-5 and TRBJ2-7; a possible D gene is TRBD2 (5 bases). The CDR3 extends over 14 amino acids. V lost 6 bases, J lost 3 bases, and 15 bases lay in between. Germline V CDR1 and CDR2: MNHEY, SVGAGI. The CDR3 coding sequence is TGTGCCAGCAGGGGGAGTGCAGGTATCTACGAGCAGTACTTC. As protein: CASRGSAGIYEQYF.

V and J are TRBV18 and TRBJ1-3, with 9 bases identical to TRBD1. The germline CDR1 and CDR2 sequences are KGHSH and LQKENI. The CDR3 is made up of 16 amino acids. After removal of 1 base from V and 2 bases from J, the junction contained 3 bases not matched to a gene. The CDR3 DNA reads TGTGCCAGCTCACCACTACAGGGGGCAGCTGGAAACACCATATATTTT. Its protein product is CASSPLQGAAGNTIYF.

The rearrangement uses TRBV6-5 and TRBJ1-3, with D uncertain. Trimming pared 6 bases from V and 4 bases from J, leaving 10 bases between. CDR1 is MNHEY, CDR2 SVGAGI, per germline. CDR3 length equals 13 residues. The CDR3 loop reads CASRKKQGNTIYF. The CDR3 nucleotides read TGTGCCAGCAGAAAAAAACAGGGAAACACCATATATTTT.

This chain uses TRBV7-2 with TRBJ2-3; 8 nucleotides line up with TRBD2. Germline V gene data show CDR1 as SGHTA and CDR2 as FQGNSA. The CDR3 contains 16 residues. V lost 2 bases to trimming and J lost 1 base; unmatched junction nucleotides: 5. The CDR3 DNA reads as TGTGCCAGCAGCTTAACGGGGGGGGCGGGCACAGATACGCAGTATTTT. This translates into CASSLTGGAGTDTQYF.

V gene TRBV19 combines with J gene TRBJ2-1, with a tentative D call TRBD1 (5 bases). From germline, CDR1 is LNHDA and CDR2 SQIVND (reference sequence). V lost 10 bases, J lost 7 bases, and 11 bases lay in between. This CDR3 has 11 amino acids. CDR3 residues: CATWGLNEQFF. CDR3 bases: TGTGCCACCTGGGGCCTGAATGAGCAGTTCTTC.

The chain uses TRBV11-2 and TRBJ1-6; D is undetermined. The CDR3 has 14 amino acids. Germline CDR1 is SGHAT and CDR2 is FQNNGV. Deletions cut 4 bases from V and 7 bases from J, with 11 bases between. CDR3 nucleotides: TGTGCCAGCAGCTGGGTGGAGATAAATTCACCCCTCCACTTT. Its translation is CASSWVEINSPLHF. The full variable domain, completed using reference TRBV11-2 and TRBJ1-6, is EAGVAQSPRYKIIEKRQSVAFWCNPISGHATLYWYQQILGQGPKLLIQFQNNGVVDDSQLPKDRFSAERLKGVDSTLKIQPAKLEDSAVYLCASSWVEINSPLHFGNGTRLTVT.

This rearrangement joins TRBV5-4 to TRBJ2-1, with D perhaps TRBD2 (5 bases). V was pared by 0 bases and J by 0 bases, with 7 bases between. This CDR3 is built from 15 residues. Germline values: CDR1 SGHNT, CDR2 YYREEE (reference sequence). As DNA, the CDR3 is TGTGCCAGCAGCTTGGGGACTTACTCCTACAATGAGCAGTTCTTC. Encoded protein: CASSLGTYSYNEQFF.

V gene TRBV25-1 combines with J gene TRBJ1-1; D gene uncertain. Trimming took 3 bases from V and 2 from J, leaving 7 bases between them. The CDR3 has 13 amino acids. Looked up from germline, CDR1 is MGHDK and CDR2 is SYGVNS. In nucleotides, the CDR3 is TGTGCCAGCAGTGATAACAGAAACACTGAAGCTTTCTTT. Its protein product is CASSDNRNTEAFF.

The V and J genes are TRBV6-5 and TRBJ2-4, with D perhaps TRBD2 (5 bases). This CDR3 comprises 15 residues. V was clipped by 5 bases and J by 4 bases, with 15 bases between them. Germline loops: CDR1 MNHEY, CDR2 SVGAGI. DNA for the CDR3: TGTGCCAGCAGTCCCTCCGGGATGGGGAAAAACATTCAGTACTTC. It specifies CASSPSGMGKNIQYF.

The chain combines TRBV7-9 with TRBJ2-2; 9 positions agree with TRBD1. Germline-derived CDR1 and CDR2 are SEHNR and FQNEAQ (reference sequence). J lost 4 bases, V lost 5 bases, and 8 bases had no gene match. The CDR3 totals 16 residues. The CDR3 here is CASSPTGTGPTGELFF. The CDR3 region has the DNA TGTGCCAGCAGCCCGACCGGGACAGGGCCCACCGGGGAGCTGTTTTTT.

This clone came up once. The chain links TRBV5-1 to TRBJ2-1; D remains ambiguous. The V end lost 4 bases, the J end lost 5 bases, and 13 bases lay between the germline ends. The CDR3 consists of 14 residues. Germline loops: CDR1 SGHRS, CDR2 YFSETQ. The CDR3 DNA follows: TGCGCCAGCAGCACCACAGTCGGTAACAATGAGCAGTTCTTC. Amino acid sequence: CASSTTVGNNEQFF. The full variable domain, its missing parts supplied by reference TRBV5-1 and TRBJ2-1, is KAGVTQTPRYLIKTRGQQVTLSCSPISGHRSVSWYQQTPGQGLQFLFEYFSETQRNKGNFPGRFSGRQFSNSRSEMNVSTLELGDSALYLCASSTTVGNNEQFFGPGTRLTVL.

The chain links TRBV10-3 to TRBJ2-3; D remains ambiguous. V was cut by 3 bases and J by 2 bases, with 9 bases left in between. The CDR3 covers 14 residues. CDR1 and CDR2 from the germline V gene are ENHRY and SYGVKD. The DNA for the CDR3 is TGTGCCATCAGTGACCTGACACTCACAGATACGCAGTATTTT. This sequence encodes CAISDLTLTDTQYF.